Sequencing of this T cell receptor beta chain was carried out in a study of T cell responses to AZD1222 COVID-19 vaccine. Libraries were prepared by immunoSEQ multiplex PCR; TCRdb keeps only in-frame clonotypes and omits some of them. The profile covers some 96,000 clones, with about nine tenths appearing a single time and 2% to 3% taken by the ten largest. The clonotype originates from an adult in good health. The sample here was peripheral blood, taken on day 0 of AZD1222 vaccination.

The CDR3 nucleotides are TGTGCCACTCTAACCCGTCCGGCAACTAATGAAAAACTGTTTTTT. Its protein product is CATLTRPATNEKLFF. The chain recombines TRBV24-1 with TRBJ1-4; D is uncertain. The CDR3 is 15 amino acids. The V gene's germline CDR1 is KGHDR and CDR2 SFDVKD. The ends were cut back, 10 bases at V and 0 bases at J, with 14 bases in the middle.